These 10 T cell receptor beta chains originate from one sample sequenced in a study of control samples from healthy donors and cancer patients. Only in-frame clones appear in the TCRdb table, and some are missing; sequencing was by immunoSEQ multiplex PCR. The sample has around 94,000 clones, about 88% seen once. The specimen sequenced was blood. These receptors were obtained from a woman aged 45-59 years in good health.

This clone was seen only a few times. CDR3 nucleotide sequence: TGTGCCAGTATTAAGGACAGGAACACTGAAGCTTTCTTT. Its protein product is CASIKDRNTEAFF. The chain uses TRBV19 and TRBJ1-1; tentatively, D is TRBD1 (6 bases). CDR3 length equals 13 residues. Germline V gene lookup returns CDR1 LNHDA and CDR2 SQIVND (reference sequence). The V and J ends lost 7 bases and 1 base respectively, with 10 bases between them.

CDR3: CASGQTRYGYTF. The CDR3 nucleotides are TGTGCCAGTGGACAGACCAGATATGGCTACACCTTC. J is TRBJ1-2 and V is TRBV19; D is possibly TRBD1 (6 bases). The CDR3 covers 12 residues. V shed 8 bases and J shed 5 bases, with 12 bases lying between them. Per the germline V gene, CDR1 is LNHDA and CDR2 is SQIVND (reference sequence). The full variable domain, with the rest looked up from reference TRBV19 and TRBJ1-2, is DGGITQSPKYLFRKEGQNVTLSCEQNLNHDAMYWYRQDPGQGLRLIYYSQIVNDFQKGDIAEGYSVSREKKESFPLTVTSAQKNPTAFYLCASGQTRYGYTFGSGTRLTVV.

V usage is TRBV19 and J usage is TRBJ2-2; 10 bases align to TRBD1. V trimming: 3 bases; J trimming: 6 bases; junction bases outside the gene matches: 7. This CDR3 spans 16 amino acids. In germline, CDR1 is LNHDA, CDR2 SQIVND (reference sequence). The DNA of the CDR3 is TGTGCCAGTAGTATTACCGGGACAGGGGTTCCCGGGGAGCTGTTTTTT. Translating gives CASSITGTGVPGELFF.

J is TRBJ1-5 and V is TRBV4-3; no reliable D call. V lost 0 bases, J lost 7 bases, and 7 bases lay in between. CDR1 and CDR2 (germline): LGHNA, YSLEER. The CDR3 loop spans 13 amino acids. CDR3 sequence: CASSQDVAQPQHF. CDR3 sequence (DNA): TGCGCCAGCAGCCAAGATGTTGCCCAGCCCCAGCATTTT.

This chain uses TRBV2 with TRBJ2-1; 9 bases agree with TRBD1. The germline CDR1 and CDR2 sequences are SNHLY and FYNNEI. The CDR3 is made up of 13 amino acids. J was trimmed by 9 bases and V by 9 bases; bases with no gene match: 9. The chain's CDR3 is CARTGGVTGEQFF. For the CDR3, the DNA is TGTGCCAGGACAGGGGGAGTTACGGGTGAGCAGTTCTTC.

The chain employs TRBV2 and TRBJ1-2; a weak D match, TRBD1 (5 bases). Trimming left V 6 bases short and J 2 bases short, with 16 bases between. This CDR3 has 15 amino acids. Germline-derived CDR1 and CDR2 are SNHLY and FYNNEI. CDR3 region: CASRESRDSNYGYTF. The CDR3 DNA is TGTGCCAGCAGAGAAAGCCGGGACTCAAACTATGGCTACACCTTC. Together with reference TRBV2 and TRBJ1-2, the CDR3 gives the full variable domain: EPEVTQTPSHQVTQMGQEVILRCVPISNHLYFYWYRQILGQKVEFLVSFYNNEISEKSEIFDDQFSVERPDGSNFTLKIRSTKLEDSAMYFCASRESRDSNYGYTFGSGTRLTVV.

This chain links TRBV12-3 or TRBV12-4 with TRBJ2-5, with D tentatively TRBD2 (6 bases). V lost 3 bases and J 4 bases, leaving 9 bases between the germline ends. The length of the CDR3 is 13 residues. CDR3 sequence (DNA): TGTGCCAGCAGTTTTGGGGGGTTAGAGACCCAGTACTTC. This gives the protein CASSFGGLETQYF.

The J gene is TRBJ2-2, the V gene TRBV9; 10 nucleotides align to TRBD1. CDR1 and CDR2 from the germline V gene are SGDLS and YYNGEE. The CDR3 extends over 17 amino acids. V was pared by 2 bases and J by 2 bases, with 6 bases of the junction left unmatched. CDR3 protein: CASSVAGTGVNTGELFF. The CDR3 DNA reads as TGTGCCAGCAGCGTCGCCGGGACAGGGGTTAACACCGGGGAGCTGTTTTTT. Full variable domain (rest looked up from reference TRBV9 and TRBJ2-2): DSGVTQTPKHLITATGQRVTLRCSPRSGDLSVYWYQQSLDQGLQFLIQYYNGEERAKGNILERFSAQQFPDLHSELNLSSLELGDSALYFCASSVAGTGVNTGELFFGEGSRLTVL.

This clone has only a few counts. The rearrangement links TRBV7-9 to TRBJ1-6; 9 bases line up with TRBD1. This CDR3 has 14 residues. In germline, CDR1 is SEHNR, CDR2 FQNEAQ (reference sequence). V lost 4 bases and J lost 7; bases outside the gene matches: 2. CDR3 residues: CASSSGQGNSPLHF. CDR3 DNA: TGTGCCAGCAGCTCGGGACAGGGAAATTCACCCCTCCACTTT.

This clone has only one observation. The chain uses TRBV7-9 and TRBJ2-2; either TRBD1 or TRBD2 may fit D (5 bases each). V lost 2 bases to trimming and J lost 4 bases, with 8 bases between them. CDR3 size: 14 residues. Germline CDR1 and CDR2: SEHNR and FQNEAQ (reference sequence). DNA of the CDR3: TGTGCCAGCAGCTTAAGGGACGGCACCGGGGAGCTGTTTTTT. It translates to CASSLRDGTGELFF.